This T cell receptor (beta chain) emerged from a study of patients and donors after allogeneic stem cell transplantation (dated by TCRdb to 2018 to 2020). Germline trimming: 3 bases from V, 5 bases from J; junction bases outside gene matches: 4. Spanning cysteine to phenylalanine, the CDR3 consists of 14 amino acids. Only the CDR3 DNA is retained, 42 bases long and in frame from the first base. This clonotype has a handful of counts. The target of this receptor is not known. No base-level quality is on record; no much larger clone is a single base apart. Library generation was performed with RT-PCR. Reads for this sample came from a NextSeq 550. In TCRdb, the public reads were trimmed at Q25 with fastp and aligned with MiXCR, with productive beta chains retained. Each entry merges the rows of one CDR3 protein and shows their most common DNA and genes. The sample table records some 880,000 distinct CDR3 sequences; more than 15% of these occur just once. Of the sample, roughly 6% is held by the ten largest clones.

The sequence came from a human donor who was either an allogeneic HSCT recipient or a stem cell or donor lymphocyte infusion donor (not recorded which). It is not recorded whose cells these are; they may come from a transplant donor. Input material: blood, either unsorted or a sorted T cell fraction (not recorded which). Recombination linked TRBV12-3 or TRBV12-4 to TRBJ2-7, with 10 junctional bases fitting TRBD1. The CDR3 loop reads CASSLRTGGDEQYF. The bases read TGTGCCAGCAGTTTGCGGACAGGGGGAGACGAGCAGTACTTC.